This T cell receptor beta chain was retrieved from a study of beta chain features in type 1 diabetes. Regarding the study as a whole: Type 1 diabetes patients had TCRB CDR3s that were shorter (moderately but significantly so) in all four CD4+ subsets. Cells carrying high TCR expression could end up over-represented when cDNA is sequenced.

The CDR3 runs to 13 residues. V lost 5 bases to trimming and J lost 0 bases, with 5 bases between them. Germline V lookup: CDR1 SGHDN, CDR2 FVKESK. This clone was picked up a small number of times. Its target is unknown. Every bit of the isolated RNA underwent reverse transcription, so sequencing read expressed TCRB transcripts. Assay used: immunoSEQ multiplex PCR; TCRdb lists only in-frame clones, some missing. There are 600,000 to 700,000 clones in the sample; around 12% occur only once, and around 0.12% lies in the top ten. Material for sequencing was naive CD4+ T cells from blood. This clonotype was sampled from a man aged 25 to 45 with type 1 diabetes. The V and J genes are TRBV14 and TRBJ1-3; D ambiguous. In nucleotides, the CDR3 is TGTGCCAGCAGCTGGAACTCTGGAAACACCATATATTTT. Protein: CASSWNSGNTIYF.